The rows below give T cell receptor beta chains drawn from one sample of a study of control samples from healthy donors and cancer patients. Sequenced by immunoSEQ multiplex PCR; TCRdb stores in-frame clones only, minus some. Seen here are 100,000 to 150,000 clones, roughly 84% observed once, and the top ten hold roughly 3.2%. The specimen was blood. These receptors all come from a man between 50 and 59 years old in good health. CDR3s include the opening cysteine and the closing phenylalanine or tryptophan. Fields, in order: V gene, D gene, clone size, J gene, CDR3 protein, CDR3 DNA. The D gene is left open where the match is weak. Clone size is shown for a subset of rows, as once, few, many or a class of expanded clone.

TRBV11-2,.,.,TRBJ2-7,CASSLTPLKYF,TGTGCCAGCAGCTTAACCCCCCTTAAGTACTTC
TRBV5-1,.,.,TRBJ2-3,CASSPEITDTQYF,TGCGCCAGCAGCCCAGAGATTACAGATACGCAGTATTTT
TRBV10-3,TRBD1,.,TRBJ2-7,CAIKGDRETYEQYF,TGTGCCATCAAGGGGGACAGGGAAACCTACGAGCAGTACTTC
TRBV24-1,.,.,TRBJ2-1,CATGSQQGHYNEQFF,TGTGCCACAGGAAGCCAGCAGGGCCACTACAATGAGCAGTTCTTC
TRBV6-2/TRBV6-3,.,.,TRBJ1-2,CASSWPGARYGYTF,TGTGCCAGCAGTTGGCCAGGGGCTAGGTATGGCTACACCTTC
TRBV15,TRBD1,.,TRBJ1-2,CATSRASGTTGEGYTF,TGTGCCACCAGCAGAGCCAGCGGAACGACAGGGGAAGGCTACACCTTC
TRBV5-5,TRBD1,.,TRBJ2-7,CASSLGGTETYEQYF,TGTGCCAGCAGCTTGGGGGGGACAGAAACCTACGAGCAGTACTTC
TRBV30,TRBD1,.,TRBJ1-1,CAWSRYAGGLGGLFTEAFF,TGTGCCTGGAGTAGGTACGCAGGGGGATTAGGGGGTTTGTTCACTGAAGCTTTCTTT
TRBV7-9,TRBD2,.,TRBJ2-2,CASSPGGYTGELFF,TGTGCCAGCAGTCCGGGGGGGTACACCGGGGAGCTGTTTTTT
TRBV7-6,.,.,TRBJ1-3,CASSSGSGNTIYF,TGTGCCAGCAGCTCAGGCTCTGGAAACACCATATATTTT
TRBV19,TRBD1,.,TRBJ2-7,CASSIRRQGDMQENYEQYF,TGTGCCAGTAGTATTCGAAGACAGGGGGACATGCAAGAGAACTACGAGCAGTACTTC
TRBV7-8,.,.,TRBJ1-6,CASSSSSVGIKSPLHF,TGTGCCAGCAGCAGCAGCTCCGTGGGGATCAAGTCACCCCTCCACTTT
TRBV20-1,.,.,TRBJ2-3,CSARDRRLGYF,TGCAGTGCTAGAGATCGTAGATTGGGGTATTTT
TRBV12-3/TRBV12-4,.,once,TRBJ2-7,CASSDGYEQYF,TGTGCCAGCAGTGACGGCTACGAGCAGTACTTC
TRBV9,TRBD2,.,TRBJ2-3,CASSVLAGGFTDTQYF,TGTGCCAGCAGCGTTCTAGCGGGGGGGTTCACAGATACGCAGTATTTT
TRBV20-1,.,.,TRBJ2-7,CSVKGSYEQYF,TGCAGTGTTAAGGGCTCCTACGAGCAGTACTTC
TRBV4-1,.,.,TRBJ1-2,CASSHGLGYTF,TGCGCCAGCAGCCATGGACTCGGCTACACCTTC
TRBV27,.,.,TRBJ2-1,CASSYSTGYEQFF,TGTGCCAGCAGTTACTCAACAGGGTATGAGCAGTTCTTC
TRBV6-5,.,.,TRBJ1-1,CAIAGQGLTEAFF,TGTGCCATCGCGGGGCAGGGGCTTACTGAAGCTTTCTTT
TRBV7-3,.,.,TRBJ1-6,CASSYSKGSPLHF,TGTGCCAGCAGCTACAGTAAGGGTTCACCCCTCCACTTT
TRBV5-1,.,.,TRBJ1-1,CASSVNIIGGSQNTEAFF,TGCGCCAGCAGCGTAAACATTATTGGGGGTAGCCAGAACACTGAAGCTTTCTTT
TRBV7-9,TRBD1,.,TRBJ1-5,CASSSQGLSQPQHF,TGTGCCAGCAGCTCACAGGGGCTCAGTCAGCCCCAGCATTTT
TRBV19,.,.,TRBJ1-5,CASRPQGHSNQPQHF,TGTGCCAGTAGACCACAGGGACATAGCAATCAGCCCCAGCATTTT
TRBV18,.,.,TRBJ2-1,CASSPGVDEQFF,TGTGCCAGCTCACCGGGGGTCGACGAGCAGTTCTTC
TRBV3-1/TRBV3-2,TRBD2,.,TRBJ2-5,CASSHRLAGGQETQYF,TGTGCCAGCAGCCACAGACTAGCGGGGGGCCAAGAGACCCAGTACTTC
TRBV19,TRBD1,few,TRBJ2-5,CASSTGDRGQETQYF,TGTGCCAGTAGTACAGGGGACAGGGGGCAAGAGACCCAGTACTTC
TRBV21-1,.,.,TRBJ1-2,CASSKVRDRANYGYTF,TGTGCCAGCAGCAAAGTAAGGGACAGAGCTAACTATGGCTACACCTTC
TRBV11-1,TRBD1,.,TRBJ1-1,CASSPGTEKAFF,TGTGCCAGCAGCCCTGGGACAGAGAAAGCTTTCTTT
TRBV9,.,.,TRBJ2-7,CASSVSAVPAYEQYF,TGTGCCAGCAGCGTATCGGCCGTTCCGGCCTACGAGCAGTACTTC
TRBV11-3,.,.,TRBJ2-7,CASSLRGYYEQYF,TGTGCCAGCAGCTTACGAGGGTACTACGAGCAGTACTTC
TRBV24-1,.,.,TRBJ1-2,CATSDLLGYTF,TGTGCCACCAGTGATTTGCTTGGCTACACCTTC
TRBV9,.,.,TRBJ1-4,CASSAGTRKGGEKLFF,TGTGCCAGCAGCGCGGGGACCCGTAAAGGCGGTGAAAAACTGTTTTTT
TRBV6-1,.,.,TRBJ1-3,CASSEARISGNTIYF,TGTGCCAGCAGTGAAGCGCGGATCTCTGGAAACACCATATATTTT
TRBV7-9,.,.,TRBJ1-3,CASSPDGISGNTIYF,TGTGCCAGCAGCCCGGACGGTATCTCTGGAAACACCATATATTTT
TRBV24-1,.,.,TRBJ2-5,CATSDFEGPGETQYF,TGTGCCACCAGTGATTTTGAAGGGCCCGGAGAGACCCAGTACTTC
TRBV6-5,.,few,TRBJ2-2,CASKPPIAGELFF,TGTGCCAGCAAACCGCCGATAGCCGGGGAGCTGTTTTTT
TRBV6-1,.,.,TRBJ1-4,CASSETWNEKLFF,TGTGCCAGCAGTGAAACATGGAATGAAAAACTGTTTTTT
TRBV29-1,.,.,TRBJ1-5,CSSPPRDKDYNQPQHF,TGCAGCTCCCCGCCACGGGACAAAGATTACAATCAGCCCCAGCATTTT
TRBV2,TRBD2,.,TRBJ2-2,CASRNNTGLAGGRLTGELFF,TGTGCCAGCAGAAACAACACGGGACTAGCGGGGGGGCGGCTCACCGGGGAGCTGTTTTTT
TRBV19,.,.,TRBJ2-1,CASSDGYNEQFF,TGTGCCAGTAGCGACGGATACAATGAGCAGTTCTTC
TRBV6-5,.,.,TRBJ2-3,CASSETYRTDTQYF,TGTGCCAGCAGCGAGACATACAGAACAGATACGCAGTATTTT
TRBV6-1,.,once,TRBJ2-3,CASSEFGGADTQYF,TGTGCCAGCAGTGAATTTGGCGGGGCAGATACGCAGTATTTT
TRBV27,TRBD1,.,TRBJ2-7,CASSPQTGAVAYEQYF,TGTGCCAGCAGTCCCCAGACAGGGGCCGTCGCCTACGAGCAGTACTTC
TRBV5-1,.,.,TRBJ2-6,CASSPRLSGANVLTF,TGCGCCAGCAGCCCCCGCCTCTCTGGGGCCAACGTCCTGACTTTC
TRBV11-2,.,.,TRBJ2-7,CASSYTGLEEQYF,TGTGCCAGCAGCTACACAGGGCTCGAGGAGCAGTACTTC
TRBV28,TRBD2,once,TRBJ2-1,CASSLFSAGGLNEQFF,TGTGCCAGCAGTTTATTCTCTGCGGGGGGGCTCAATGAGCAGTTCTTC
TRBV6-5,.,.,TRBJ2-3,CASSYTPTDTQYF,TGTGCCAGCAGTTACACCCCCACAGATACGCAGTATTTT
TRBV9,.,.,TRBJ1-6,CASSVAGDSTPLHF,TGTGCCAGCAGCGTAGCTGGAGATTCGACACCCCTCCACTTT
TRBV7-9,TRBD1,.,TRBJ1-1,CASSLWDSRPGTEAFF,TGTGCCAGCAGCTTGTGGGACAGTCGGCCGGGGACTGAAGCTTTCTTT
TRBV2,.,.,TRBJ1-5,CASSEGPGAQHF,TGTGCCAGCAGTGAGGGACCCGGAGCCCAGCATTTT
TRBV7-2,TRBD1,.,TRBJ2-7,CASGGQGVVYEQYF,TGTGCCAGCGGTGGACAGGGGGTTGTTTACGAGCAGTACTTC
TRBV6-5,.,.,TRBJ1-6,CASRRQYNSPLHF,TGTGCCAGCAGACGGCAGTATAATTCACCCCTCCACTTT
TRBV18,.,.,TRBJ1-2,CASSKEYGYTF,TGTGCCAGCTCGAAAGAGTATGGCTACACCTTC
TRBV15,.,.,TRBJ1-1,CATSVPGSGKNTEAFF,TGTGCCACCAGCGTACCGGGGTCAGGGAAGAACACTGAAGCTTTCTTT
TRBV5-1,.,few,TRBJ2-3,CASSPMGGTPDTQYF,TGCGCCAGCAGTCCCATGGGAGGGACACCCGATACGCAGTATTTT
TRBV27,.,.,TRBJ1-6,CASRPGQANNSPLHF,TGTGCCAGCAGGCCGGGGCAGGCAAATAATTCACCCCTCCACTTT
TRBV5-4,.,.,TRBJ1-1,CASSLGRVAGLKGDTEAFF,TGTGCCAGCAGCTTGGGGAGGGTCGCGGGGCTTAAGGGGGACACTGAAGCTTTCTTT